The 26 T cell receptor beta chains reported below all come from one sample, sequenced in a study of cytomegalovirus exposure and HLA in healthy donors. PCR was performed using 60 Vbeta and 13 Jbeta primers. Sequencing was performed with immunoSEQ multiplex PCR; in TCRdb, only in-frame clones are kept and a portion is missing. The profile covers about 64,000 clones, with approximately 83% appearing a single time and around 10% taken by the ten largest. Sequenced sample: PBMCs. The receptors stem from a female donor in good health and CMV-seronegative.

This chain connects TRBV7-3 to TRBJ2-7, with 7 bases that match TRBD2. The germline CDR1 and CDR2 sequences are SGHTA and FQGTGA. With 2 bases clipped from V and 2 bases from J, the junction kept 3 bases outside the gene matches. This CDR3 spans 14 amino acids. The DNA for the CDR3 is TGTGCCAGCAGCTTAGGGAGGGAGGCCTACGAGCAGTACTTC. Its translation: CASSLGREAYEQYF.

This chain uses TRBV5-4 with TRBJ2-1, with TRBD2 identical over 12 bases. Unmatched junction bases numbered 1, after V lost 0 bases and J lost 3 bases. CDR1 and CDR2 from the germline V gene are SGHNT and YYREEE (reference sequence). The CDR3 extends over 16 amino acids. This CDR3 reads CASSLELAGGYNEQFF. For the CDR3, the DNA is TGTGCCAGCAGCTTGGAACTAGCGGGAGGCTACAATGAGCAGTTCTTC.

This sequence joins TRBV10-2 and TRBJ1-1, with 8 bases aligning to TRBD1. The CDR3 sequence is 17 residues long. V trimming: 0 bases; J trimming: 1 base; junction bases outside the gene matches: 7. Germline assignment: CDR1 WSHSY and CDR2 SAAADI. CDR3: CASSESLSGQGNTEAFF. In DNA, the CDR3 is TGCGCCAGCAGTGAGTCGTTGTCCGGACAGGGGAACACTGAAGCTTTCTTT.

CDR3 bases: TGTGCCAGCTCTCGACAGAACCTAGAGACCCAGTACTTC. This translates into CASSRQNLETQYF. This sequence joins TRBV18 and TRBJ2-5; D possibly corresponds to TRBD1 (5 bases). The germline CDR1 and CDR2 sequences are KGHSH and LQKENI. V was cut by 6 bases and J by 4 bases, with 12 bases left in between. The CDR3 consists of 13 residues.

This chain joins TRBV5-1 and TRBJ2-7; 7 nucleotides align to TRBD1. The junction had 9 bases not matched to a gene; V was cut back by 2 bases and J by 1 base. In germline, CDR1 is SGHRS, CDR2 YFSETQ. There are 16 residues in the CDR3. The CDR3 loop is CASSLDLNRGSYEQYF. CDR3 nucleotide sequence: TGCGCCAGCAGCTTAGACCTAAACAGGGGTTCCTACGAGCAGTACTTC.

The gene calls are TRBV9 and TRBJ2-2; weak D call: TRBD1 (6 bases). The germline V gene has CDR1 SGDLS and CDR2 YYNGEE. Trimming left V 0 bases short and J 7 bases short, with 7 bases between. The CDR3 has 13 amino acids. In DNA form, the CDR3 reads TGTGCCAGCAGCGTAGCAGGGGTCGGGGAGCTGTTTTTT. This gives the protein CASSVAGVGELFF.

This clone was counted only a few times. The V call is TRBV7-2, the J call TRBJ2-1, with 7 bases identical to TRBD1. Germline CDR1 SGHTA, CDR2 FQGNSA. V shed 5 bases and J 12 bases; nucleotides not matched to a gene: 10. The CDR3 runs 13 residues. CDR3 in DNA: TGTGCCAGCAGCGGGCAAGACAGGGTCGGGCAGTTCTTC. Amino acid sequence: CASSGQDRVGQFF.

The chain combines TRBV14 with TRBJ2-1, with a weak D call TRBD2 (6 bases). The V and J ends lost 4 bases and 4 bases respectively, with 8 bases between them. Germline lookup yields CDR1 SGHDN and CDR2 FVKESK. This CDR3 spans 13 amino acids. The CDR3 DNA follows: TGTGCCAGCAGCCTCGGGAGTTACAATGAGCAGTTCTTC. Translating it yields CASSLGSYNEQFF.

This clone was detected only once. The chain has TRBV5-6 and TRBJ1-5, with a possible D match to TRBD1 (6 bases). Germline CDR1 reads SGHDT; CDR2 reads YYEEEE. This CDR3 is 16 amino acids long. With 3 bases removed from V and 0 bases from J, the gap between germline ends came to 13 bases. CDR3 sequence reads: CASSWKDSYSNQPQHF. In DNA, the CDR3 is TGTGCCAGCAGCTGGAAGGACAGCTATAGCAATCAGCCCCAGCATTTT. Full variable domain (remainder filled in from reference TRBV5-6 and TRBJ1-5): DAGVTQSPTHLIKTRGQQVTLRCSPKSGHDTVSWYQQALGQGPQFIFQYYEEEERQRGNFPDRFSGHQFPNYSSELNVNALLLGDSALYLCASSWKDSYSNQPQHFGDGTRLSIL.

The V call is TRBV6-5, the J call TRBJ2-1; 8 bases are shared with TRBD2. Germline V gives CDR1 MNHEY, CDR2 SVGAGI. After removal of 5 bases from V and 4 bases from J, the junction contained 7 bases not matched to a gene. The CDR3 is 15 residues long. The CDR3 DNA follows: TGTGCCAGCAGTCCCACGGGAGGGCGTTACAATGAGCAGTTCTTC. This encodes CASSPTGGRYNEQFF.

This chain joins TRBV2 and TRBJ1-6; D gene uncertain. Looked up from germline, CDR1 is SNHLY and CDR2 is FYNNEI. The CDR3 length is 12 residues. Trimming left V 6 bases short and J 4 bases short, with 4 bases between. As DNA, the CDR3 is TGTGCCAGCAGGGAGTATAATTCACCCCTCCACTTT. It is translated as CASREYNSPLHF.

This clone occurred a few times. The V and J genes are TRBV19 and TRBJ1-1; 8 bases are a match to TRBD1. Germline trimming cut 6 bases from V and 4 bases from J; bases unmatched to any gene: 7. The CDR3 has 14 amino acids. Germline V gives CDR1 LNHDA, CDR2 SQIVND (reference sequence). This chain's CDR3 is CASRGQGMGTEAFF. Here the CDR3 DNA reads TGTGCCAGTAGAGGACAGGGAATGGGCACTGAAGCTTTCTTT.

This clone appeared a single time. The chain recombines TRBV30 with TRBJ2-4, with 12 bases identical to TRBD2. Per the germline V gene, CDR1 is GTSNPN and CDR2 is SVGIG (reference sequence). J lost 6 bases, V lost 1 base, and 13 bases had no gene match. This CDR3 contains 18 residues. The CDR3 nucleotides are TGTGCCTGGAGTGCTTATCTAGCGGGAGGGCCGGAGGGAAACATTCAGTACTTC. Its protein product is CAWSAYLAGGPEGNIQYF.

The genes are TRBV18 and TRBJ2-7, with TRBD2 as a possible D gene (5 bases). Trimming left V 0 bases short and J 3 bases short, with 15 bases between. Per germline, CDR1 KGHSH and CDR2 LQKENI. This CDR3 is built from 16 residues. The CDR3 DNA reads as TGTGCCAGCTCACCACCGGTAGCACGGGCGGGCTACGAGCAGTACTTC. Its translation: CASSPPVARAGYEQYF.

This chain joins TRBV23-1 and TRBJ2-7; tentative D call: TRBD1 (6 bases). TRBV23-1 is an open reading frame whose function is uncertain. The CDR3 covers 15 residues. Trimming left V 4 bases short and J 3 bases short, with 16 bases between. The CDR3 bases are TGCGCCAGCAGTCTTGGACAGCCTGTCAGCTACGAGCAGTACTTC. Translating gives CASSLGQPVSYEQYF.

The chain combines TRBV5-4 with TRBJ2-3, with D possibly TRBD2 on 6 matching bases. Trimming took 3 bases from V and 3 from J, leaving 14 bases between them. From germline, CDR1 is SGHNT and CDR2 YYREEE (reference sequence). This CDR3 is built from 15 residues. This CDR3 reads CASSSGAGLTDTQYF. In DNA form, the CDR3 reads TGTGCCAGCAGCTCCGGGGCGGGGTTAACAGATACGCAGTATTTT.

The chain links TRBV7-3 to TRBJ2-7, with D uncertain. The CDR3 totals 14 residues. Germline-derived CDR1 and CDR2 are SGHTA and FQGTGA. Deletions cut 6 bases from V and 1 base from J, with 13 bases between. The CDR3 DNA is TGTGCCAGCAGTCTCGGGTCCTTTTCCTACGAGCAGTACTTC. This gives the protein CASSLGSFSYEQYF.

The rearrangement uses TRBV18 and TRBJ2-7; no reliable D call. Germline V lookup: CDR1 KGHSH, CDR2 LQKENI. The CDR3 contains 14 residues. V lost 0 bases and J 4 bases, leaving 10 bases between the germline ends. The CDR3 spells CASSPPSGSYEQYF. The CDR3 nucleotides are TGTGCCAGCTCACCACCCTCCGGGTCGTACGAGCAGTACTTC.

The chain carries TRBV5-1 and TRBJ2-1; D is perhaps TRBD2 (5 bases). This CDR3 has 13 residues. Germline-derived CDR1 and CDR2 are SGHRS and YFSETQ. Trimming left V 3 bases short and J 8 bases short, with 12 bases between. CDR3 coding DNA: TGCGCCAGCAGCTCTCGAGGGTTCGATGAGCAGTTCTTC. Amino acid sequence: CASSSRGFDEQFF.

DNA of the CDR3: TGTGCCAGCGAGGCTAGCGGGAACAATGAGCAGTTCTTC. Its translation is CASEASGNNEQFF. The chain links TRBV7-9 to TRBJ2-1; 9 bases are shared with TRBD2. The CDR3 runs 13 residues. Losses at the gene ends were 8 bases for V and 5 bases for J; bases not matched to a gene: 4. CDR1 is SEHNR, CDR2 FQNEAQ, per germline (reference sequence).

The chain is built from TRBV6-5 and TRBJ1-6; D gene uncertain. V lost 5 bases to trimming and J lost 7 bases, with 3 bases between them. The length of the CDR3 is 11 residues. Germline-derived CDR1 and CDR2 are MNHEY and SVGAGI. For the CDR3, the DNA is TGTGCCAGCAGTAGCAATTCACCCCTCCACTTT. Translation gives CASSSNSPLHF.

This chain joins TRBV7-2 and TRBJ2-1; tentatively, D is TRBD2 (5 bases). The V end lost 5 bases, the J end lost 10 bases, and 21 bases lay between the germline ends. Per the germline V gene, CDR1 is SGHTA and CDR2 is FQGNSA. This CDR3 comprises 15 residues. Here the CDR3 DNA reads TGTGCCAGCAGCCGCGTCGAGCGGCTACTTGAAGAGCAGTTCTTC. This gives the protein CASSRVERLLEEQFF.

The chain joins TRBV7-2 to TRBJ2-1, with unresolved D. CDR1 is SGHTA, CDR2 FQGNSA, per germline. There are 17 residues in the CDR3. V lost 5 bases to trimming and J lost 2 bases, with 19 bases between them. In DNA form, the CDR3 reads TGTGCCAGCAGCCCCGGGTACTCTAGGCGCCCCTACAATGAGCAGTTCTTC. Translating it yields CASSPGYSRRPYNEQFF.

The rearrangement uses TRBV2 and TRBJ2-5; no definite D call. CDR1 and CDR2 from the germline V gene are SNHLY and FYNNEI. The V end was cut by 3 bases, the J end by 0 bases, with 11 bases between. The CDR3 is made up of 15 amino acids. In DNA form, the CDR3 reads TGTGCCAGCAGTGATTTAACAGAGTACCAAGAGACCCAGTACTTC. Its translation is CASSDLTEYQETQYF.

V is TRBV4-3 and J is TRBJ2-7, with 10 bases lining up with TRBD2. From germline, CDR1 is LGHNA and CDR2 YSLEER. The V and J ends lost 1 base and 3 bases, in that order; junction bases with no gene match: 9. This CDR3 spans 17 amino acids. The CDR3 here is CASSQGLGLAEGYEQYF. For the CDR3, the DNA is TGCGCCAGCAGCCAAGGTCTTGGACTAGCGGAAGGCTACGAGCAGTACTTC.

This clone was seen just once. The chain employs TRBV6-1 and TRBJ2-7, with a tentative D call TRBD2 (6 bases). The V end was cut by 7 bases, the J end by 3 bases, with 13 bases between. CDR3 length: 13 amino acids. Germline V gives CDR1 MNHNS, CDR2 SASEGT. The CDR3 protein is CASKSGTFYEQYF. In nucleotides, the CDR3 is TGTGCCAGCAAGTCCGGGACTTTCTACGAGCAGTACTTC.